The rows below give T cell receptor beta chains drawn from one sample of a study of T cells in localized non-small cell lung cancer. Clones were sequenced by immunoSEQ multiplex PCR, and TCRdb holds only the in-frame ones, with some missing. This sample carries roughly 48,000 clones, roughly 77% of them seen once, and the ten largest clones take around 17%. The sample here was peripheral blood, taken before any cancer treatment. The receptor source for this set is a man aged 40 to 75 with stage I squamous cell lung carcinoma. Both conserved end residues are part of each CDR3. Fields, in order: J gene, V gene, CDR3 protein.

TRBJ2-1	TRBV7-2	CASSLFDKEGNEQFF
TRBJ2-1	TRBV18	CASSPASGGVNEQFF
TRBJ1-2	TRBV7-2	CASSPTRDRCTF
TRBJ1-5	TRBV18	CASSPETGVRNRAQHF
TRBJ1-2	TRBV5-4	CASSLALGEGYGYTF
TRBJ1-6	TRBV5-4	CASSPTTEPNSPLHF
TRBJ1-2	TRBV7-8	CASSLAADNYGYTF
TRBJ1-5	TRBV10-1	CASHSGNQPQHF
TRBJ2-5	TRBV5-4	CASSLGTSGQETQYF
TRBJ1-2	TRBV11-3	CASSSDFRDREIYGYTF
TRBJ2-1	TRBV9	CASSVDNRYNEQFF
TRBJ1-6	TRBV28	CASRLTDSYYNSPLHF
TRBJ1-5	TRBV21-1	CASSKFTRELQPQHF
TRBJ2-1	TRBV5-4	CASSTDRTNEQFF
TRBJ2-7	TRBV29-1	CSVEMSGPFYEQYF
TRBJ1-5	TRBV28	CASSLLTSNQPQHF
TRBJ1-5	TRBV19	CASSGGTGPYSNQPQHF
TRBJ2-7	TRBV18	CASSPPNRGGYEQYF
TRBJ1-2	TRBV27	CASSLGSGVSGYTF
TRBJ1-5	TRBV29-1	CSVERDTNQPQHF
TRBJ2-2	TRBV5-1	CASSLTGYTGELFF
TRBJ1-1	TRBV11-3	CASSVNQDTEAFF
TRBJ2-1	TRBV19	CASSYRDRAGNEQFF
TRBJ2-3	TRBV4-3	CASSRGVTDTQYF